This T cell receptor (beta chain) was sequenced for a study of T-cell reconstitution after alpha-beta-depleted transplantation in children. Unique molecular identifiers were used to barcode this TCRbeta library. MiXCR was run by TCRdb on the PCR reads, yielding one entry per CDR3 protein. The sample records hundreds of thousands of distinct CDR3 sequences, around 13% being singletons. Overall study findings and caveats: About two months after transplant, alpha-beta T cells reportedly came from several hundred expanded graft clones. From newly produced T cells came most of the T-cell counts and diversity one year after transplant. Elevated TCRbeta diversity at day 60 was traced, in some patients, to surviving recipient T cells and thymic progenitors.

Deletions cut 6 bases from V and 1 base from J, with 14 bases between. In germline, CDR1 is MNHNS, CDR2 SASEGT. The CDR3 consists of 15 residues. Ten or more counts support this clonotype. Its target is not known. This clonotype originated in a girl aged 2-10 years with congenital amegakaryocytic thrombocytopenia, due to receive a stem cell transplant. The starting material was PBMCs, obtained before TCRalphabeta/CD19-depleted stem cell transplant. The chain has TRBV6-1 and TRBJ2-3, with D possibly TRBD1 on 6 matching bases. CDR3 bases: TGTGCCAGCAGCGACCCTCGACAGGGCACAGATACGCAGTATTTT. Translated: CASSDPRQGTDTQYF.